A single TCR beta chain is shown here with its context. Germline assignment: CDR1 SGDLS and CDR2 YYNGEE. CDR3 length: 18 amino acids. V lost 2 bases, J lost 2 bases, and 11 bases stayed unmatched. The sample originates from a study of blood T cell repertoires in COVID-19. Authors' processing steps: Estimation of nucleated cell counts was performed using reference gene primer amplification. Here immunoSEQ multiplex PCR was the method, and the copy in TCRdb shows in-frame clones only, minus some. V and J calls and clone size come straight from that table; D and trimming were deduced from the DNA. The sample lists tens of thousands of clones; more than 75% were seen once.

Sequences were obtained from peripheral blood. This clonotype was obtained from a human donor in a cohort sampled during active COVID-19. The chain uses TRBV9 and TRBJ2-1, with 9 bases identical to TRBD2. The DNA of the CDR3 is TGTGCCAGCAGCGTTAGCGGGGGTAAGCCGGTGACCTACAATGAGCAGTTCTTC. Protein: CASSVSGGKPVTYNEQFF.